This T cell receptor beta chain is drawn from a study of regulatory T cells in long-lasting Graves disease. Arm-PCR of CDR3 regions with iRepertoire HTBI primers generated TCR beta libraries. TCRdb reanalysed the multiplex PCR reads using MiXCR and keeps one entry per CDR3 protein. Of a few hundred thousand distinct CDR3 sequences in the sample, 20% to 25% were seen once. This clonotype was recorded many times. The antigen remains unidentified. Indicated time point: persistent/refractory GD, antithyroid drugs over 5 years with positive TRAb. From RNA extracted from PBMCs, the TCR library was made. Trimming cost V 3 bases and J 6 bases, with 12 bases left between them. CDR1 is DFQATT and CDR2 is SNEGSKA in the germline V gene (reference sequence). The CDR3 loop spans 13 amino acids. Findings of the study overall: TRBV28 was favored in persistent disease, as were TRBJ1-2 and TRBJ2-5.

The TCR comes from a female donor with Graves disease. This chain joins TRBV20-1 and TRBJ1-5; the D gene is possibly TRBD1 (5 bases). The specimen comprised peripheral blood mononuclear cells (PBMCs), sampled when the disease was refractory, from a patient treated with antithyroid drugs. CDR3 residues: CSARSRGGQPQHF. CDR3 nucleotides: TGCAGTGCTAGGTCGAGGGGCGGTCAGCCCCAGCATTTT.